This T cell receptor (beta chain) was profiled in a study of a mutant IDH1 vaccine in newly diagnosed glioma (dated by TCRdb to about 2021). For the wider study: Across visits V03 through V10, patients got a total of eight vaccinations, given in weeks 1, 3, 5, 7, 11, 15, 19 and 23. Peripheral blood was collected at six visits: V03 (baseline), V05, V07, V10, V12 and V13. In the chemotherapy-containing groups, vaccination started alongside temozolomide cycles, whereas in patients who had radiotherapy alone it started 4-6 weeks after radiotherapy. Longitudinal TCRB deep sequencing was performed for about two dozen treated patients wherever samples were available for exploratory analyses. Prior to enrollment, standard therapy consisting of radiotherapy alone, temozolomide alone, or radiochemotherapy with temozolomide had been administered to patients, with the combination being received by most patients. The approximately 32 treated patients were about 60% male and around 40% female, with a mean age of approximately 40 years.

Points on this clone: The antigen this receptor binds is unknown. The germline gene is not matched at one end of the junction; a read error may be the cause.

The full study reports these points: Changes in the top peripheral T cell clonotypes picked up by TCRB sequencing did not appear to be linked to pseudoprogression. PBMC samples for TCRB deep sequencing were selected based on availability. The authors noted that analyses of patient blood samples could not be reproduced because of sample limitations. Immune responses induced by the vaccine were seen in over 80% of patients across multiple MHC alleles.

The time point label here, explained by the study, means: week 11, during vaccination. A 20-mer mutant IDH1 peptide at 300 micrograms in Montanide made up each vaccine dose, which was injected subcutaneously together with topical imiquimod. All donors had newly diagnosed IDH1-mutant astrocytomas of WHO grade 3 or 4 that showed loss of nuclear ATRX. The samples were drawn from NOA16, a multicentre, single-arm, open-label phase I trial in Germany that tested a mutant IDH1 peptide vaccine in humans for the first time. Genomic DNA for TCRB sequencing was extracted from EDTA blood using the DNeasy Blood and Tissue Kit. The library was produced with the immunoSEQ multiplex PCR assay. Following the manufacturer's protocol, the hsTCRB Kit was used to amplify rearranged TCR beta chain sequences. An Illumina MiSeq was used to sequence the TCRB libraries. The study's own analysis went as follows. Demultiplexing, trimming and gene mapping were performed with the kit vendor's proprietary platform. TCRdb's version of the immuneACCESS table is confined to in-frame rearrangements and falls short of the full clone set. An unresolved V gene accounts for under half of the shortfall where checked; the remainder is of unknown origin. V, J and clone size are those of that table, while D and trimming were read from the DNA. The sample records roughly 120,000 clones, about 82% of which are singletons. Jointly, the top ten make up 4.5% to 7% of the sample.

The sequencing here drew on PBMCs, taken from a glioma patient whose treatment included an IDH1 peptide vaccine. The receptor was isolated from a man aged 35-49 years with glioma.

The nucleotide sequence reads TGTGCCAGCAGTGTTACCTCACGCGGGGGAACCCAATACAACGAGCAGTTCTTC. Its protein product is CASSVTSRGGTQYNEQFF. Rearrangement joined TRBV28 to TRBJ2-1, with TRBD2 identical over 7 junction bases. CDR1 and CDR2, looked up from the germline V gene, are MDHEN and SYDVKM. Counted from cysteine to phenylalanine, this CDR3 has 18 amino acids. Solely the CDR3 DNA is kept, with 54 bases framed from the first base.